One T cell receptor beta chain is described in this entry. Antigen unknown. The data were taken from a study of T cells in Graves' hyperthyroidism and ophthalmopathy. Study details: The authors collected peripheral blood at initial diagnosis, before any treatment. Study findings and constraints: Patients with ophthalmopathy were separated from those with stable hyperthyroidism by a 13 V-J model. Blood also contained most expanded thyroid clonotypes above 0.001.

Germline CDR1 MNHNS, CDR2 SASEGT. The V gene end was trimmed by 5 bases and the J gene end by 6 bases; junction bases not matched to a gene: 2. The CDR3 is made up of 12 amino acids. Amplification of TCR beta CDR3 regions used RNA as the template. HTBI primers were used for first-round RT-PCR of the TCR CDR3. TCRdb re-analysed the multiplex PCR reads in MiXCR, keeping a single row per CDR3 protein. The sample contains 200,000 to 250,000 distinct CDR3 sequences, roughly a quarter of which appear only once. Clinicians diagnosed patients from clinical symptoms, serum thyroxine and TRAb, thyroid ultrasound and orbital computed tomography.

The sequence was collected from a woman between 40 and 55 years old with Graves' ophthalmopathy. The V and J genes are TRBV6-1 and TRBJ2-7, with 9 bases that match TRBD1. Source material: blood. The CDR3 is CASSKTGGEQYF. The CDR3 bases are TGTGCCAGCAGTAAGACAGGGGGCGAGCAGTACTTC.